The clone carrying this T cell receptor (beta chain) was counted many times. Its antigen is not known. TCRdb processed the 5' RACE reads anew with MiXCR; each CDR3 protein has one entry. This repertoire shows 8,000 to 9,500 distinct CDR3 sequences, more than 30% found once; its top ten account for over 6.5%. V shed 6 bases and J 0 bases; nucleotides not matched to a gene: 8. The CDR3 contains 16 residues. Germline-derived CDR1 and CDR2 are LNHDA and SQIVND (reference sequence). Points from the study as a whole: In terms of TCR gene usage, tumor memory CD4+ T cells clustered together with blood and lymph node memory CD4+ cells, as well as with lymph node naive CD4+ cells.

The chain employs TRBV19 and TRBJ2-1, with 7 bases lining up with TRBD2. The specimen was tumor-infiltrating memory CD4+ T cells sorted from the breast tumor. Stated subset: memory CD4+ T cells, CD4+CD45RO+CD25-. This sequence originates from a female donor with breast cancer. CDR3 bases: TGTGCCAGTAGCCAACTAGCGAGAGCCTCCTACAATGAGCAGTTCTTC. It codes for CASSQLARASYNEQFF.